The rows below give T cell receptor beta chains drawn from one sample of a study of cytomegalovirus exposure and HLA in healthy donors. Profiled with immunoSEQ multiplex PCR; TCRdb holds only in-frame clones, not every one. The table shows 110,000 to 150,000 clones, with roughly four fifths occurring only once. The sample taken for sequencing was PBMCs. Every receptor here comes from a man younger than 30 in good health and CMV-seropositive. The CDR3 runs from the conserved cysteine through the conserved F or W. A D gene is named only where the DNA matches it firmly. Clone sizes are given selectively: once, few, many, or a class where the clone is expanded.

j_call d_call v_call clone_size cdr3_aa cdr3_nt
TRBJ1-1 - TRBV19 few CASLARDGTEAFF TGTGCCAGCCTCGCCCGGGATGGGACTGAAGCTTTCTTT
TRBJ1-2 TRBD1 TRBV5-1 - CASSLQGASYGYTF TGCGCCAGCAGCTTGCAGGGGGCCAGCTATGGCTACACCTTC
TRBJ1-3 TRBD1 TRBV7-3 - CASSSGQGSGNTIYF TGTGCCAGCAGCTCGGGACAGGGATCTGGAAACACCATATATTTT
TRBJ1-2 - TRBV28 - CASSYNRVYGYTF TGTGCCAGCAGTTATAACAGGGTCTATGGCTACACCTTC
TRBJ2-1 TRBD2 TRBV28 - CASNPPSSSGRAKNEQFF TGTGCCAGCAACCCCCCCTCTAGCTCGGGGAGGGCCAAGAATGAGCAGTTCTTC
TRBJ2-7 TRBD2 TRBV11-2 - CASSTGLAGAEQYF TGTGCCAGCAGCACCGGGCTAGCGGGAGCCGAGCAGTACTTC
TRBJ2-3 - TRBV21-1 few CASSKETVKWTDTQYF TGTGCCAGCAGCAAAGAAACAGTAAAGTGGACAGATACGCAGTATTTT
TRBJ2-7 TRBD2 TRBV7-9 - CASRSPGGRSGLESYEQYF TGTGCCAGCAGATCCCCGGGGGGACGATCGGGACTCGAGTCCTACGAGCAGTACTTC
TRBJ1-4 TRBD1 TRBV6-6 - CASSYPDRGREKLFF TGTGCTAGCAGTTACCCGGACAGGGGACGTGAAAAACTGTTTTTT
TRBJ2-1 - TRBV1 - CTSSHCSGGSYNEQFF TGCACCAGCAGCCACTGTAGCGGGGGCTCCTACAATGAGCAGTTCTTC
TRBJ2-7 TRBD2 TRBV7-2 - CASSSRRLAGQYEQYF TGTGCCAGCAGCTCCCGCCGGCTAGCGGGTCAATACGAGCAGTACTTC
TRBJ2-1 - TRBV14 - CASSQDLEVSPFNEQFF TGTGCCAGCAGCCAAGATTTAGAGGTGTCCCCGTTCAATGAGCAGTTCTTC
TRBJ1-1 - TRBV9 - CASSQEAFF TGTGCCAGCAGCCAGGAAGCTTTCTTT
TRBJ1-2 - TRBV11-2 - CASSLANTNYGYTF TGTGCCAGCAGCTTAGCAAACACTAACTATGGCTACACCTTC
TRBJ2-7 TRBD1 TRBV19 - CASSVSGDRLYEQYF TGTGCCAGTAGTGTCTCTGGGGACAGACTCTACGAGCAGTACTTC
TRBJ2-7 TRBD1 TRBV7-9 - CASSSLVPGQGFDEQYF TGTGCCAGCAGTTCCCTTGTACCGGGACAGGGTTTCGACGAGCAGTACTTC
TRBJ2-3 TRBD2 TRBV28 - CASKGGPNTDTQYF TGTGCCAGCAAGGGAGGGCCGAACACAGATACGCAGTATTTT
TRBJ1-2 TRBD1 TRBV7-9 - CASSPGQGNYGYTF TGTGCCAGCAGCCCCGGACAGGGTAACTATGGCTACACCTTC
TRBJ2-4 TRBD2 TRBV2 - CASSVSGRRENIQYF TGTGCCAGCAGTGTAAGCGGGAGGAGGGAAAACATTCAGTACTTC
TRBJ2-1 TRBD2 TRBV7-9 - CASSSRLRTSGDLYNEQFF TGTGCCAGCAGCTCCCGGTTAAGGACTAGCGGGGATCTCTACAATGAGCAGTTCTTC
TRBJ2-5 TRBD2 TRBV4-1 - CASSQSSSGRDETQYF TGCGCCAGCAGCCAAAGTAGCAGCGGGAGAGATGAGACCCAGTACTTC
TRBJ1-3 - TRBV28 - CASRLTGAGNTIYF TGTGCCAGCAGGCTAACGGGGGCTGGAAACACCATATATTTT
TRBJ1-1 TRBD1 TRBV19 once CASSRDRGQAEAFF TGTGCCAGTAGTAGGGACAGGGGGCAGGCTGAAGCTTTCTTT
TRBJ2-5 TRBD1 TRBV25-1 - CASKSTLRGRSEQYF TGTGCCAGCAAGTCAACGTTAAGGGGGCGGTCTGAGCAGTACTTC
TRBJ1-5 TRBD1 TRBV19 - CASRTLQKGARDQPQHF TGTGCCAGTAGGACGTTACAAAAGGGGGCTAGGGATCAGCCCCAGCATTTT
TRBJ1-2 - TRBV28 few CATGARNYGYTF TGTGCCACAGGGGCCCGAAACTATGGCTACACCTTC
TRBJ2-7 - TRBV27 - CASSLSGGDSYEQYF TGTGCCAGCAGTTTATCTGGCGGGGACTCCTACGAGCAGTACTTC
TRBJ1-6 - TRBV7-9 - CASSPFDSYNSPLHF TGTGCCAGCAGCCCCTTCGACAGCTATAATTCACCCCTCCACTTT
TRBJ1-1 - TRBV19 - CASSMGQGSTEAFF TGTGCCAGTAGTATGGGTCAGGGGAGCACTGAAGCTTTCTTT
TRBJ2-1 - TRBV7-8 - CASSSPVSGNEQFF TGTGCCAGCAGCTCCCCCGTTTCGGGGAATGAGCAGTTCTTC
TRBJ2-7 - TRBV5-5 - CASSLAEDVDSPYEQYF TGTGCCAGCAGCTTGGCCGAAGACGTGGACAGCCCCTACGAGCAGTACTTC
TRBJ2-7 - TRBV5-6 - CASSSGWRGRYEQYF TGTGCCAGCAGCTCAGGGTGGAGGGGAAGGTACGAGCAGTACTTC
TRBJ1-2 TRBD1 TRBV18 - CASSPVRQGGYTF TGTGCCAGCTCACCCGTAAGACAGGGTGGCTACACCTTC
TRBJ2-1 TRBD2 TRBV5-1 - CASSLLAGGPENEQFF TGCGCCAGCAGCTTACTAGCGGGAGGGCCTGAAAATGAGCAGTTCTTC
TRBJ2-5 - TRBV5-7 - CARAGTGVKTQYF TGTGCCAGGGCGGGGACCGGGGTGAAGACCCAGTACTTC
TRBJ2-3 TRBD2 TRBV27 - CASSFRASGSTDTQYF TGTGCCAGCAGTTTCAGGGCTAGCGGGAGCACAGATACGCAGTATTTT
TRBJ1-2 - TRBV28 - CASRWTDYGYTF TGTGCCAGCAGATGGACAGACTATGGCTACACCTTC
TRBJ2-6 - TRBV5-1 few CASSRGTGANVLTF TGCGCCAGCTCCCGGGGGACCGGGGCCAACGTCCTGACTTTC
TRBJ1-5 - TRBV4-1 - CASSQEPELNQPQHF TGCGCCAGCAGCCAAGAACCCGAACTCAATCAGCCCCAGCATTTT
TRBJ2-7 TRBD2 TRBV28 few CASSGEGSYEQYF TGTGCCAGCAGTGGGGAGGGATCCTACGAGCAGTACTTC
TRBJ1-5 TRBD1 TRBV28 - CASRDSPDRGPQPQHF TGTGCCAGCAGGGATTCCCCGGACAGGGGGCCTCAGCCCCAGCATTTT